This is a list of T cell receptor beta chains from one sample in a study of T-cell memory formation after mild COVID-19. TCRdb ran MiXCR on the 5' RACE reads and lists one entry per CDR3 protein. The data show 140,000 to 150,000 distinct CDR3 sequences, with roughly 6.2% seen just once and roughly 2.1% held by the top ten. The specimen was PBMCs or a T cell subset sorted from them (not recorded which). These receptors came from an adult woman who had mild COVID-19 (a few samples of this study predate the infection). Cell type and time point are not known. CDR3s leave out the opening cysteine and the closing phenylalanine or tryptophan. Fields, in order: V gene, J gene, D gene, CDR3 protein. The D gene is left open where the match is weak.

TRBV11-2,TRBJ2-1,-,ASSPRVGPNEQF
TRBV25-1,TRBJ2-5,-,ASSQAGSETQY
TRBV20-1,TRBJ1-1,-,SANNRARRTEAF
TRBV7-9,TRBJ2-7,-,ASSFERTSWGQY
TRBV12-3/TRBV12-4,TRBJ2-1,TRBD2,ASSLGTSGSLEQF
TRBV12-3/TRBV12-4,TRBJ2-1,TRBD2,ASQSGGSGTSFINEQF
TRBV27,TRBJ2-3,-,ASSLKASGDTQY
TRBV29-1,TRBJ2-2,-,SVVEGPGELF
TRBV11-2,TRBJ2-1,-,ASSLVGGISYNEQF
TRBV29-1,TRBJ1-1,-,SVEGAGVNTEAF
TRBV7-2,TRBJ2-1,-,ASAGTGFVEQF